The source of this T cell receptor beta chain is a study of blood T cell repertoires in COVID-19. The germline V gene encodes CDR1 SGHVS and CDR2 FQNEAQ. The CDR3 totals 12 residues. Between the trimmed V and J ends, which lost 5 bases and 7 bases, there was a span of 11 bases. Clones were read by immunoSEQ multiplex PCR, and TCRdb kept only the in-frame ones, dropping some. The data show 140,000 or so clones, roughly 81% seen once. In its sample, this clone was seen a few times. The source is a human donor with acute or convalescent COVID-19. The donor label of this sample is uncertain. The sample was peripheral blood. This chain uses TRBV7-8 with TRBJ2-5, with TRBD1 as a possible D gene (5 bases). The CDR3 spells CASSLDTGTQYF. CDR3 bases: TGTGCCAGCAGCCTTGACACAGGGACCCAGTACTTC.